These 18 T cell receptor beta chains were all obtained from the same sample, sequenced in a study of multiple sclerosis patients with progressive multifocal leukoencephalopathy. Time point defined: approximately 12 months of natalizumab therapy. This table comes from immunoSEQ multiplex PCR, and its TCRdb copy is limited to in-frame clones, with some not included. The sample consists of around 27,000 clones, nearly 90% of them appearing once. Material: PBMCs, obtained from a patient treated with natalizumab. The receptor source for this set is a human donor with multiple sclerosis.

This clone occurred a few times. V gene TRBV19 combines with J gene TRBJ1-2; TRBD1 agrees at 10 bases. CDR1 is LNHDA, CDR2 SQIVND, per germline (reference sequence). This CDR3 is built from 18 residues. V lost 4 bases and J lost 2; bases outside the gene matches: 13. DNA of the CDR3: TGTGCCAGTAGTACCTGGAGGGGGACAGGGGCGGCGAACTATGGCTACACCTTC. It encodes CASSTWRGTGAANYGYTF.

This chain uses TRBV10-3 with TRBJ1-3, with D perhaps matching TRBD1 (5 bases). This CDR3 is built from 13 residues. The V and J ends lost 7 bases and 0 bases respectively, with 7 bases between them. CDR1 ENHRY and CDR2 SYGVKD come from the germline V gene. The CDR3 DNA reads TGTGCCATCACCGGGGGCTCTGGAAACACCATATATTTT. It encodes CAITGGSGNTIYF.

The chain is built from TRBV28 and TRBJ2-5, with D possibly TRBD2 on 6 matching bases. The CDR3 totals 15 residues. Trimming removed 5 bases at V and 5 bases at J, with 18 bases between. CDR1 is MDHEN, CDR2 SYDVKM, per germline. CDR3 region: CASSLVGTSRETQYF. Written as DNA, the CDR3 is TGTGCCAGCAGTCTCGTCGGTACTAGCCGGGAGACCCAGTACTTC.

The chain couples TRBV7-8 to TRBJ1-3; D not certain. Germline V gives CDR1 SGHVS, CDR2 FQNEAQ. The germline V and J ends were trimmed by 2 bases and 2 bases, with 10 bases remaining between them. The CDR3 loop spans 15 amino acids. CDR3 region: CASSLSRSTGNTIYF. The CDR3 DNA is TGTGCCAGCAGCTTAAGTCGGTCGACTGGAAACACCATATATTTT.

The DNA for the CDR3 is TGTGCCAGCAGCGCCGACAGGGGGCAGCGGTTTTACGAGCAGTACTTC. Translation gives CASSADRGQRFYEQYF. This chain uses TRBV7-9 with TRBJ2-7; 10 nucleotides agree with TRBD1. In germline, CDR1 is SEHNR, CDR2 FQNEAQ (reference sequence). The CDR3 spans 16 residues. V shed 5 bases and J 4 bases; nucleotides not matched to a gene: 11.

DNA of the CDR3: TGTGCCAGCAGTTCCCCCCAAAATCAGCCCCAGCATTTT. Residues: CASSSPQNQPQHF. V usage is TRBV28 and J usage is TRBJ1-5; D is unresolved. Trimming left V 4 bases short and J 4 bases short, with 8 bases between. Looked up from germline, CDR1 is MDHEN and CDR2 is SYDVKM. The CDR3 contains 13 residues.

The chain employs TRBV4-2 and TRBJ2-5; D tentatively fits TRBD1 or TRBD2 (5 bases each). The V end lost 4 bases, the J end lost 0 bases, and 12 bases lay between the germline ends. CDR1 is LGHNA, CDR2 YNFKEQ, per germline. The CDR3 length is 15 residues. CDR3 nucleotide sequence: TGTGCCAGCAGCCGGGATCAGGGAGACCAAGAGACCCAGTACTTC. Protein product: CASSRDQGDQETQYF.

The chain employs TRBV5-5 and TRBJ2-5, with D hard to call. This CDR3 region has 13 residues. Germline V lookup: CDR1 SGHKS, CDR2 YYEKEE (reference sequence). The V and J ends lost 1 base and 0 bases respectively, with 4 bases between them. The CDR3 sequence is CASSLPYQETQYF. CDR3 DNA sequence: TGTGCCAGCAGCTTGCCCTACCAAGAGACCCAGTACTTC.

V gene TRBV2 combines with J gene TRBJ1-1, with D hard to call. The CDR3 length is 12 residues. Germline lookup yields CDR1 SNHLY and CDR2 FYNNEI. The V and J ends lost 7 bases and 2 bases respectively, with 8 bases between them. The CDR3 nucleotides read TGTGCCAGCAAAGGGAGAAACACTGAAGCTTTCTTT. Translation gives CASKGRNTEAFF.

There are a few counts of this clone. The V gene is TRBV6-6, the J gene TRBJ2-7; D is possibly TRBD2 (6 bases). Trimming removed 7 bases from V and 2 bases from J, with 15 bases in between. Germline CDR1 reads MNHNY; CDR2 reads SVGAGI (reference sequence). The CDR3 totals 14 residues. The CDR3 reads CASNAGGEPYEQYF. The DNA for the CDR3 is TGTGCCAGCAATGCGGGCGGGGAGCCCTACGAGCAGTACTTC.

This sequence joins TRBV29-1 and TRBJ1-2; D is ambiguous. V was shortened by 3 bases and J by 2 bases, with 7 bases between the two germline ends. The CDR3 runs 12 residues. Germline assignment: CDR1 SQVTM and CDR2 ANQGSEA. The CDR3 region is CSVDRGNYGYTF. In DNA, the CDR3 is TGCAGCGTTGATCGGGGAAACTATGGCTACACCTTC.

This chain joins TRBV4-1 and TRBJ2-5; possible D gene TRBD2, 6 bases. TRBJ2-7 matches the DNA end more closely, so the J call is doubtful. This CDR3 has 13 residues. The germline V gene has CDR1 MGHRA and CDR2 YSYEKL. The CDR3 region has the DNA TGCGCCAGCAGCCATTACACGGGAGTCGAGCAGTACTTC. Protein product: CASSHYTGVEQYF.

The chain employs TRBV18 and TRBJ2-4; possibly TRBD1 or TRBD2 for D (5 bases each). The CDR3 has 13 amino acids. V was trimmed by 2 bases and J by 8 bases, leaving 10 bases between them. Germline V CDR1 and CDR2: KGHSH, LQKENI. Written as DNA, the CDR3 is TGTGCCAGCTCACCAGGGATGGGGGACATTCAGTACTTC. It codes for CASSPGMGDIQYF.

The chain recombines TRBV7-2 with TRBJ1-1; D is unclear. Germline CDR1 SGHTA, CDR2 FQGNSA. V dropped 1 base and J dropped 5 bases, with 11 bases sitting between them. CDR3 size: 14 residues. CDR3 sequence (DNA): TGTGCCAGCAGCTTAGAATCAGGAGGGACTGAAGCTTTCTTT. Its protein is CASSLESGGTEAFF.

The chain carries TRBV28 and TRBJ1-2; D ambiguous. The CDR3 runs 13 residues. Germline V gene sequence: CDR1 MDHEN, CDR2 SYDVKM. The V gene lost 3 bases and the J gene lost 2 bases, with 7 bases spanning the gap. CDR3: CASSLTPNYGYTF. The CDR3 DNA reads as TGTGCCAGCAGTTTGACACCGAACTATGGCTACACCTTC.

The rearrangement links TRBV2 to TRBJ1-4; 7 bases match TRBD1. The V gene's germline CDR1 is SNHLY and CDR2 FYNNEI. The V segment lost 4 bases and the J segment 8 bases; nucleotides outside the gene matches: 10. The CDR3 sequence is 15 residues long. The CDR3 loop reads CASSAITGDREKLFF. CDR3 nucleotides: TGTGCCAGCAGTGCGATTACAGGGGATCGAGAAAAACTGTTTTTT. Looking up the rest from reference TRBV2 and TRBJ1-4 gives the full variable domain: EPEVTQTPSHQVTQMGQEVILRCVPISNHLYFYWYRQILGQKVEFLVSFYNNEISEKSEIFDDQFSVERPDGSNFTLKIRSTKLEDSAMYFCASSAITGDREKLFFGSGTQLSVL.

The CDR3 loop reads CAWRDRSRANVLTF. DNA of the CDR3: TGTGCCTGGAGGGACAGGTCTCGGGCCAACGTCCTGACTTTC. The chain links TRBV30 to TRBJ2-6, with 7 nucleotides matching TRBD1. V shed 3 bases and J 5 bases; nucleotides not matched to a gene: 4. This CDR3 spans 14 amino acids. Germline assignment: CDR1 GTSNPN and CDR2 SVGIG (reference sequence).

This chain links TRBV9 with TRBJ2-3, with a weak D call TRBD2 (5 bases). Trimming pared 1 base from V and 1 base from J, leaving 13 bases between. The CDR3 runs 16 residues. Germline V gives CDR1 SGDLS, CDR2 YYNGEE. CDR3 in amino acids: CASSVIAGGGTDTQYF. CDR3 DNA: TGTGCCAGCAGCGTAATTGCGGGCGGAGGCACAGATACGCAGTATTTT.